One and the same sample provided the 23 T cell receptor beta chains below, sequenced in a study of blood T cell repertoires in COVID-19. Here immunoSEQ multiplex PCR was the method, and the copy in TCRdb shows in-frame clones only, minus some. Among roughly 430,000 clones listed, more than 70% were seen once. What was sequenced was PBMCs or T cells enriched from blood (not recorded which). The receptors come from a young woman who had been exposed to COVID-19.

This chain joins TRBV27 and TRBJ1-1, with D uncertain. The V and J ends lost 3 bases and 2 bases respectively, with 7 bases between them. Germline lookup yields CDR1 MNHEY and CDR2 SMNVEV (reference sequence). The CDR3 has 13 amino acids. CDR3: CASSFQANTEAFF. The CDR3 bases are TGTGCCAGCAGTTTCCAGGCTAACACTGAAGCTTTCTTT.

The CDR3 sequence: CASSDVAGEQFF. DNA for the CDR3: TGTGCCAGCAGCGATGTTGCGGGAGAGCAGTTCTTC. The chain carries TRBV9 and TRBJ2-1, with D tentatively TRBD2 (6 bases). V dropped 3 bases and J dropped 10 bases, with 11 bases sitting between them. Germline CDR1 is SGDLS and CDR2 is YYNGEE. The CDR3 consists of 12 residues. Full variable domain (rest looked up from reference TRBV9 and TRBJ2-1): DSGVTQTPKHLITATGQRVTLRCSPRSGDLSVYWYQQSLDQGLQFLIQYYNGEERAKGNILERFSAQQFPDLHSELNLSSLELGDSALYFCASSDVAGEQFFGPGTRLTVL.

The chain employs TRBV5-1 and TRBJ1-3; D is ambiguous. Germline CDR1 reads SGHRS; CDR2 reads YFSETQ. This CDR3 has 14 residues. V dropped 1 base and J dropped 2 bases, with 7 bases sitting between them. CDR3 in amino acids: CASSLNSPGNTIYF. Written as DNA, the CDR3 is TGCGCCAGCAGCTTGAACAGCCCTGGAAACACCATATATTTT.

CDR3 coding DNA: TGTGCCAGCAGCGCCGAGGAGGGCGGCGACCGATTCAAAGAGCAGTACTTC. Its protein product is CASSAEEGGDRFKEQYF. The chain couples TRBV7-8 to TRBJ2-7; D is perhaps TRBD2 (6 bases). Deletions cut 5 bases from V and 7 bases from J, with 27 bases between. Germline CDR1 is SGHVS and CDR2 is FQNEAQ. The CDR3 sequence is 17 residues long. The whole variable domain, remainder taken from reference TRBV7-8 and TRBJ2-7, is GAGVSQSPRYKVAKRGQDVALRCDPISGHVSLFWYQQALGQGPEFLTYFQNEAQLDKSGLPSDRFFAERPEGSVSTLKIQRTQQEDSAVYLCASSAEEGGDRFKEQYFGPGTRLTVT.

The J gene is TRBJ2-5, the V gene TRBV5-6, with TRBD2 matching over 8 bases. The CDR3 has 14 amino acids. J lost 4 bases, V lost 1 base, and 3 bases had no gene match. The germline gives CDR1 SGHDT, CDR2 YYEEEE. The CDR3 DNA reads TGTGCCAGCAGCTTGTGGCGGGGGGTAGAGACCCAGTACTTC. Translated: CASSLWRGVETQYF.

There are a few counts of this clone. The V call is TRBV4-3, the J call TRBJ2-4; D gene ambiguous. The germline gives CDR1 LGHNA, CDR2 YSLEER. Deletions cut 0 bases from V and 0 bases from J, with 9 bases between. The CDR3 consists of 16 residues. The CDR3 region is CASSQDLEIAKNIQYF. The CDR3 DNA sequence: TGCGCCAGCAGCCAAGATCTAGAGATAGCCAAAAACATTCAGTACTTC.

This rearrangement joins TRBV29-1 to TRBJ1-2; D is ambiguous. V was clipped by 5 bases and J by 4 bases, with 11 bases between them. This CDR3 region has 12 residues. Germline CDR1 and CDR2: SQVTM and ANQGSEA. The CDR3 protein is CSVPGSPYGYTF. For the CDR3, the DNA is TGCAGCGTTCCCGGGAGCCCCTATGGCTACACCTTC.

The chain carries TRBV28 and TRBJ2-2, with 11 nucleotides matching TRBD2. The CDR3 extends over 18 amino acids. Germline trimming cut 6 bases from V and 2 bases from J; bases unmatched to any gene: 11. Germline values: CDR1 MDHEN, CDR2 SYDVKM. The CDR3 DNA follows: TGTGCCAGCAGCCACCGGGGTCTAGCGGGGGGTAACACCGGGGAGCTGTTTTTT. Protein: CASSHRGLAGGNTGELFF.

The count of this clone is one. The rearrangement uses TRBV12-3 or TRBV12-4 and TRBJ1-2; the match to TRBD1 covers 9 bases. The junction had 5 bases not matched to a gene; V was cut back by 7 bases and J by 5 bases. This CDR3 is 13 amino acids long. The CDR3 spells CASTEGQGYGYTF. Here the CDR3 DNA reads TGTGCCAGCACCGAGGGACAGGGATATGGCTACACCTTC.

The chain couples TRBV5-4 to TRBJ2-7; possible D gene TRBD2, 5 bases. V lost 4 bases, J lost 3 bases, and 23 bases lay in between. There are 17 residues in the CDR3. CDR1 and CDR2 from the germline V gene are SGHNT and YYREEE (reference sequence). The CDR3 region has the DNA TGTGCCAGCAGCCCGGACGGAGGAGACTATGGGTACTACGAGCAGTACTTC. Its protein is CASSPDGGDYGYYEQYF.

The CDR3 sequence: CASRQANLNTEAFF. In DNA form, the CDR3 reads TGTGCCAGCAGACAGGCGAATTTGAACACTGAAGCTTTCTTT. The chain joins TRBV7-9 to TRBJ1-1, with a possible D match to TRBD1 (5 bases). This CDR3 has 14 residues. Germline V gene data show CDR1 as SEHNR and CDR2 as FQNEAQ (reference sequence). The ends were cut back, 6 bases at V and 0 bases at J, with 11 bases in the middle.

This chain uses TRBV6-5 with TRBJ1-6; D is perhaps TRBD1 (5 bases). The CDR3 extends over 16 amino acids. Between the trimmed V and J ends, which lost 2 bases and 6 bases, there was a span of 14 bases. Per germline, CDR1 MNHEY and CDR2 SVGAGI. CDR3 DNA sequence: TGTGCCAGCAGTTACCAATTTAAGGGACTTAATTCACCCCTCCACTTT. Encoded protein: CASSYQFKGLNSPLHF.

V and J are TRBV25-1 and TRBJ1-6; D not certain. V was pared by 2 bases and J by 6 bases, with 8 bases between. This CDR3 is 14 amino acids long. Germline V gene lookup returns CDR1 MGHDK and CDR2 SYGVNS. The CDR3 spells CASSETTGNSPLHF. The DNA for the CDR3 is TGTGCCAGCAGTGAAACGACGGGTAATTCACCCCTCCACTTT.

This chain links TRBV18 with TRBJ1-1; 8 nucleotides line up with TRBD1. Germline CDR1 reads KGHSH; CDR2 reads LQKENI. V dropped 5 bases and J dropped 0; count of bases not matched to a gene: 5. The CDR3 length is 15 residues. The CDR3: CASSAGQGMNTEAFF. CDR3 DNA sequence: TGTGCCAGCTCAGCAGGACAGGGAATGAACACTGAAGCTTTCTTT. Filled out from reference TRBV18 and TRBJ1-1, the complete variable domain reads NAGVMQNPRHLVRRRGQEARLRCSPMKGHSHVYWYRQLPEEGLKFMVYLQKENIIDESGMPKERFSAEFPKEGPSILRIQQVVRGDSAAYFCASSAGQGMNTEAFFGQGTRLTVV.

The chain is built from TRBV6-5 and TRBJ1-2, with D perhaps matching TRBD1 (5 bases). Germline values: CDR1 MNHEY, CDR2 SVGAGI. V shed 5 bases and J shed 3 bases, with 16 bases lying between them. The CDR3 runs 15 residues. CDR3 in amino acids: CASSRGSGSDYGYTF. The CDR3 nucleotides are TGTGCCAGCAGTAGGGGTAGCGGAAGCGACTATGGCTACACCTTC.

The genes are TRBV5-4 and TRBJ2-7; 9 nucleotides line up with TRBD1. V lost 0 bases, J lost 4 bases, and 2 bases stayed unmatched. Germline V CDR1 and CDR2: SGHNT, YYREEE (reference sequence). The CDR3 length is 14 residues. CDR3 in DNA: TGTGCCAGCAGCTTGGACAGGGGGCAGTACGAGCAGTACTTC. It encodes CASSLDRGQYEQYF.

The rearrangement links TRBV10-2 to TRBJ2-5; D remains ambiguous. The germline gives CDR1 WSHSY, CDR2 SAAADI. Trimming left V 10 bases short and J 3 bases short, with 6 bases between. There are 10 residues in the CDR3. CDR3 in amino acids: CATVKETQYF. The CDR3 DNA reads as TGCGCCACCGTAAAAGAGACCCAGTACTTC.

The chain has TRBV2 and TRBJ1-2; D is unresolved. The CDR3 runs 16 residues. CDR1 and CDR2 (germline): SNHLY, FYNNEI. The CDR3 loop reads CPVFLSPPLTNYGYTF. CDR3 coding DNA: TGTCCCGTTTTTTTGTCTCCTCCACTAACTAACTATGGCTACACCTTC. Drawing the rest from reference TRBV2 and TRBJ1-2, the complete variable domain is EPEVTQTPSHQVTQMGQEVILRCVPISNHLYFYWYRQILGQKVEFLVSFYNNEISEKSEIFDDQFSVERPDGSNFTLKIRSTKLEDSAMYFCPVFLSPPLTNYGYTFGSGTRLTVV.

The rearrangement joins TRBV25-1 to TRBJ2-3, with D perhaps TRBD2 (7 bases). This CDR3 contains 15 residues. CDR1 and CDR2 (germline): MGHDK, SYGVNS. V lost 2 bases and J lost 2, with 11 bases in between. Written as DNA, the CDR3 is TGTGCCAGCAGTGAAGGGGGGGCGAACACAGATACGCAGTATTTT. Translation: CASSEGGANTDTQYF.

This sequence joins TRBV7-8 and TRBJ1-2, with 7 positions matching TRBD1. The CDR3 spans 16 residues. Germline V gives CDR1 SGHVS, CDR2 FQNEAQ. Trimming at V came to 1 base and at J to 1 base, leaving 6 bases not matched to a gene. The CDR3 here is CASSLGRTGLNYGYTF. The CDR3, as DNA: TGTGCCAGCAGCTTAGGCCGGACAGGCCTTAACTATGGCTACACCTTC.

The chain couples TRBV2 to TRBJ2-3; D not certain. The CDR3 consists of 11 residues. Germline lookup yields CDR1 SNHLY and CDR2 FYNNEI. V lost 1 base and J lost 14, with 10 bases in between. The DNA of the CDR3 is TGTGCCAGCAGTGAAGGAGTAGCCCGGTATTTT. Protein: CASSEGVARYF.

V and J are TRBV6-4 and TRBJ1-4; weak D call: TRBD1 (6 bases). V gave up 9 bases and J gave up 3 bases, with 14 bases separating them. The CDR3 is made up of 14 amino acids. Germline V gene lookup returns CDR1 MRHNA and CDR2 SNTAGT. This chain's CDR3 is CARYGRTANEKLFF. The CDR3 DNA follows: TGTGCCAGATACGGACGGACAGCTAATGAAAAACTGTTTTTT.

The chain links TRBV7-6 to TRBJ2-6; tentatively, D is TRBD2 (5 bases). CDR3 size: 16 residues. Germline V gene lookup returns CDR1 SGHVS and CDR2 FNYEAQ. Deletions cut 5 bases from V and 2 bases from J, with 13 bases between. The CDR3 loop is CASSPISGTGANVLTF. CDR3 coding DNA: TGTGCCAGCAGCCCCATCTCGGGGACTGGGGCCAACGTCCTGACTTTC.